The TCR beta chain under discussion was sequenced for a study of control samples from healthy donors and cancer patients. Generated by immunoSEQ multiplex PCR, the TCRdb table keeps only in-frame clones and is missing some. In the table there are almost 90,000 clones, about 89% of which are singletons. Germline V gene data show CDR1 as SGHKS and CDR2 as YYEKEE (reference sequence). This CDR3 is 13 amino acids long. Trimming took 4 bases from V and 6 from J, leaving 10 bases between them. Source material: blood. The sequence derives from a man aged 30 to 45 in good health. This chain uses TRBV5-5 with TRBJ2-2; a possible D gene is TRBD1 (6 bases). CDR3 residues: CASSPRGSGELFF. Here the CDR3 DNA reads TGTGCCAGCAGCCCCAGGGGCTCCGGGGAGCTGTTTTTT.